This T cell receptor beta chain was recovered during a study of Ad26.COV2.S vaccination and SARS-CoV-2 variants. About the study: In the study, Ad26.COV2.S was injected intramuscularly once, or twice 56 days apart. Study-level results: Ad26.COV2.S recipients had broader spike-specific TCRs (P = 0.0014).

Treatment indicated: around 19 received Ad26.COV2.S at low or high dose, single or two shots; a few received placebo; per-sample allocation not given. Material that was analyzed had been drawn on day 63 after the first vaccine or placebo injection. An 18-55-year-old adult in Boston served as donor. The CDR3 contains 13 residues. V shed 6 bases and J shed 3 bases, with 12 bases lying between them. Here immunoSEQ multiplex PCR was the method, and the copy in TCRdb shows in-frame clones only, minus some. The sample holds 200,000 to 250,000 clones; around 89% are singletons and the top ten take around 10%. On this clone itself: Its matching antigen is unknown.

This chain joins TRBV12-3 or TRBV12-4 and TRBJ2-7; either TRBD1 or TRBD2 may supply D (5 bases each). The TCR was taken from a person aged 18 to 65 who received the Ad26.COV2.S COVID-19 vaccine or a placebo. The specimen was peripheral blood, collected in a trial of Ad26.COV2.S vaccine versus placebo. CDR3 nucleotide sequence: TGTGCCAGCAGATCCGGGACCCTCTACGAGCAGTACTTC. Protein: CASRSGTLYEQYF.